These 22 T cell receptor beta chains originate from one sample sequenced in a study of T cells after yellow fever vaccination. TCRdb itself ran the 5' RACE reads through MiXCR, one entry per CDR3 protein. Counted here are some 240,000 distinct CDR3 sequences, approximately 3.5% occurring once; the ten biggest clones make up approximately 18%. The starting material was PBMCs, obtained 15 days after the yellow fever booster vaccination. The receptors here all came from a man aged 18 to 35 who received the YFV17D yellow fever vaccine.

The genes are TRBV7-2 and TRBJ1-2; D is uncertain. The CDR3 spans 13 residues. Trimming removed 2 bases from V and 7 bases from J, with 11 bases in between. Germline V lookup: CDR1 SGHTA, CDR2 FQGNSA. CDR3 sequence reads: CASSLTGVGGYTF. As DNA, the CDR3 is TGTGCCAGCAGCTTAACCGGGGTGGGTGGCTACACCTTC.

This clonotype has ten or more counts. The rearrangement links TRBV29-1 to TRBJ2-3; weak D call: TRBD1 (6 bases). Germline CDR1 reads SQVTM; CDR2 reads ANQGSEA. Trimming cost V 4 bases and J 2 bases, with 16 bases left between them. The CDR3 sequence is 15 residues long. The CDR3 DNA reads TGCAGCGTTGTGTACCGCCGGACAGCCACAGATACGCAGTATTTT. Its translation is CSVVYRRTATDTQYF.

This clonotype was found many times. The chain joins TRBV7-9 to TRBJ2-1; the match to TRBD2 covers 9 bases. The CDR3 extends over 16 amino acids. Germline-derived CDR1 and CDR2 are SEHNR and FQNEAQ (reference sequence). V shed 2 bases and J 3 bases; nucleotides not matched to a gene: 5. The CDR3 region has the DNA TGTGCCAGCAGCTTATGGCTAGCGGGGTTCTACAATGAGCAGTTCTTC. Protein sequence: CASSLWLAGFYNEQFF.

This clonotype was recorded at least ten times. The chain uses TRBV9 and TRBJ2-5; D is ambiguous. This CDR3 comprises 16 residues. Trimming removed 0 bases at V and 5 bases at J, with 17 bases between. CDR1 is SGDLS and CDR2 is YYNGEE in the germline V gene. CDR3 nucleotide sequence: TGTGCCAGCAGCGTAGCTGGTGGATCCGTGGCGGAGACCCAGTACTTC. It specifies CASSVAGGSVAETQYF. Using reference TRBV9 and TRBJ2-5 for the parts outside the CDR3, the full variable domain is DSGVTQTPKHLITATGQRVTLRCSPRSGDLSVYWYQQSLDQGLQFLIQYYNGEERAKGNILERFSAQQFPDLHSELNLSSLELGDSALYFCASSVAGGSVAETQYFGPGTRLLVL.

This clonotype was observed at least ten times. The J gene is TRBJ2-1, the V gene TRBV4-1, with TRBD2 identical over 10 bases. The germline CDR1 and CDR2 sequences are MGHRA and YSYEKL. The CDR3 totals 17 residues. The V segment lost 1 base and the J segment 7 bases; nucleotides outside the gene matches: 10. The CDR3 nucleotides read TGCGCCAGCAGCCAAGTGGTAGCGGGGGGAGGGTCGAATGAGCAGTTCTTC. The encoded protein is CASSQVVAGGGSNEQFF.

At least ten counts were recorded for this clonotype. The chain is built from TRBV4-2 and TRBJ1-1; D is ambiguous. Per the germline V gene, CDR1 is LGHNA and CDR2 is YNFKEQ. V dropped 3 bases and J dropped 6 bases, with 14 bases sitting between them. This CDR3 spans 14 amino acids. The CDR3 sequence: CASSHPGSVAEAFF. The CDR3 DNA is TGTGCCAGCAGCCACCCGGGTAGCGTGGCTGAAGCTTTCTTT.

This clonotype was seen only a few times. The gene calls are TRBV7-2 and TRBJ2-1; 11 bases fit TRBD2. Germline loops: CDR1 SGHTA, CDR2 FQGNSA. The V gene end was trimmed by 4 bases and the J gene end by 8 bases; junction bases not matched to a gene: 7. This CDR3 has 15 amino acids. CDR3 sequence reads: CASSYVGLAEHEQFF. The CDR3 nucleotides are TGTGCCAGCAGCTACGTGGGACTAGCGGAACATGAGCAGTTCTTC.

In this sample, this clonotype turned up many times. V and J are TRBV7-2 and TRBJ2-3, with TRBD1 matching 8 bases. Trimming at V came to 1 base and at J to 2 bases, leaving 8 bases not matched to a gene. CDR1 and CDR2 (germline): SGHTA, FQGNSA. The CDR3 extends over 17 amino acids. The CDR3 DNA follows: TGTGCCAGCAGCTTAGAGTATCCGGGACAGGTCACAGATACGCAGTATTTT. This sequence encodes CASSLEYPGQVTDTQYF.

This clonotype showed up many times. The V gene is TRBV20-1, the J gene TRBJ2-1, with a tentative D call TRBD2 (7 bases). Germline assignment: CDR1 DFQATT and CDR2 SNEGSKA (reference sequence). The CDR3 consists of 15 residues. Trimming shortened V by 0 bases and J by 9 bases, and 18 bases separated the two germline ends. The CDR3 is CSARDSWRGHFEQFF. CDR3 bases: TGCAGTGCTAGAGATTCATGGCGGGGGCATTTTGAGCAGTTCTTC.

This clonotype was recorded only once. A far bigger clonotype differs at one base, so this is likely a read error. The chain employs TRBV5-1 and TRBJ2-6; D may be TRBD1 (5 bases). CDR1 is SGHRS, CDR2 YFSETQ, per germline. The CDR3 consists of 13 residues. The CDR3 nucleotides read TGCGCCAGCAGCGGATCTGGGGCCAACGTCATGACTTTC. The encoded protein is CASSGSGANVMTF.

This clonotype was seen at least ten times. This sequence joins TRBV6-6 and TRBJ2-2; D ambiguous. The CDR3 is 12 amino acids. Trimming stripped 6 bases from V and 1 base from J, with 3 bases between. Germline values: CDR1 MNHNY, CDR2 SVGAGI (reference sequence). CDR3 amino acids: CASRGNTGELFF. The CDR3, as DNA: TGTGCCAGCAGGGGGAACACCGGGGAGCTGTTTTTT.

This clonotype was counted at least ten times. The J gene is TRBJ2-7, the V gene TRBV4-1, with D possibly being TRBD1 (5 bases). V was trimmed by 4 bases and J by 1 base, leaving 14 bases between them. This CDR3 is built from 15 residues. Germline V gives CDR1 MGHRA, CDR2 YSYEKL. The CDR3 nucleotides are TGCGCCAGCAGCCCGACAGAGACCAAATCCTACGAGCAGTACTTC. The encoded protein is CASSPTETKSYEQYF.

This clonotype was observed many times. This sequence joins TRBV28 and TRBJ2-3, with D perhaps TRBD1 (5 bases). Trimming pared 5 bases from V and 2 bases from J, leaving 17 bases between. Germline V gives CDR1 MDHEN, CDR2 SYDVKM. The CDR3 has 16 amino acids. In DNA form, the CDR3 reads TGTGCCAGCAGTCCCGTACGGGCGACAGACACAGATACGCAGTATTTT. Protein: CASSPVRATDTDTQYF.

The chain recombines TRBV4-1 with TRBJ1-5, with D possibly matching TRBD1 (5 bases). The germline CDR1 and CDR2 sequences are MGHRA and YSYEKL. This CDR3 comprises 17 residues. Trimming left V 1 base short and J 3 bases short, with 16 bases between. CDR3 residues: CASSQVRGLLDNQPQHF. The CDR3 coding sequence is TGCGCCAGCAGCCAAGTGCGGGGGTTACTGGACAATCAGCCCCAGCATTTT.

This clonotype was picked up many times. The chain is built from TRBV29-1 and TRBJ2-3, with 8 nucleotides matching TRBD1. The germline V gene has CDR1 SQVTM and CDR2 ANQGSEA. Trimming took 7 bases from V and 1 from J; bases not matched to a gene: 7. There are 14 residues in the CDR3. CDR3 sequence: CSAEEGQGTDTQYF. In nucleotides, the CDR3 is TGCAGCGCCGAGGAGGGACAGGGCACAGATACGCAGTATTTT.

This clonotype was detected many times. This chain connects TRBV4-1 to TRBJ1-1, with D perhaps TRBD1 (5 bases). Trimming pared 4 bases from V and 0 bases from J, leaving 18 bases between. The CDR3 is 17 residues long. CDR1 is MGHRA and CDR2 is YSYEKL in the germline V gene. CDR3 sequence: CASSPRGGESLNTEAFF. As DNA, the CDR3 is TGCGCCAGCAGCCCGAGGGGCGGAGAAAGCTTGAACACTGAAGCTTTCTTT.

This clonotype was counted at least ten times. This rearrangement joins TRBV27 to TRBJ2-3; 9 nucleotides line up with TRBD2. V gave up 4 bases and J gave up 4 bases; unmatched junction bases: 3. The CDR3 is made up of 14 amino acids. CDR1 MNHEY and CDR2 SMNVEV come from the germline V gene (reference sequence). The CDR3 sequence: CASSSLAGADTQYF. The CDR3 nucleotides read TGTGCCAGCAGTTCGTTAGCGGGGGCAGATACGCAGTATTTT.

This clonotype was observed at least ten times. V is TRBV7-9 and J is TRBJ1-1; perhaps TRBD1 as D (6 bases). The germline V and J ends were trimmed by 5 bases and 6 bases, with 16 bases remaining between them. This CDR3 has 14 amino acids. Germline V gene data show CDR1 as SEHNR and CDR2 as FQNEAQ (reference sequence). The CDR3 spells CASSEDTGTAEAFF. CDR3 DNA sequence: TGTGCCAGCAGCGAGGATACAGGGACCGCTGAAGCTTTCTTT.

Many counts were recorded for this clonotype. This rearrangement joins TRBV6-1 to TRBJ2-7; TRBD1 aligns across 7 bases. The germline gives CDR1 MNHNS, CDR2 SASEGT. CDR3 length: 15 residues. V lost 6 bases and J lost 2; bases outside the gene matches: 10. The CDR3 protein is CASSTGTVHPYEQYV. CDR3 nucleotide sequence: TGTGCCAGCAGCACCGGGACAGTACACCCCTACGAGCAGTACGTC.

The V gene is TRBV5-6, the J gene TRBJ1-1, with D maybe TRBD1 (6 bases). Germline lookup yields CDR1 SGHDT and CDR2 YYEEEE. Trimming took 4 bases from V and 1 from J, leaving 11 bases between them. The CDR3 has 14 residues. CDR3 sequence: CASSRRGGNTEAFF. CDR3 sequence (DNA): TGTGCCAGCAGCCGCAGGGGCGGGAACACTGAAGCTTTCTTT.

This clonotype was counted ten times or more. The CDR3 sequence is CASKEAGEETQYF. The DNA of the CDR3 is TGTGCCAGCAAAGAGGCCGGGGAAGAGACCCAGTACTTC. The V and J genes are TRBV27 and TRBJ2-5; TRBD2 is a possible D gene (5 bases). Trimming took 7 bases from V and 3 from J, leaving 12 bases between them. Germline CDR1 MNHEY, CDR2 SMNVEV (reference sequence). CDR3 size: 13 residues.

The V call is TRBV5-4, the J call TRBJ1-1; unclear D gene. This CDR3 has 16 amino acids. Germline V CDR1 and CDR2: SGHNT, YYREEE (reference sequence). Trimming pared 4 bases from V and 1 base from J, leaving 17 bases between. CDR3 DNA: TGTGCCAGCAGCGCTCCTCTACAGCAACGGAACACTGAAGCTTTCTTT. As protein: CASSAPLQQRNTEAFF.